The 26 T cell receptor beta chains below all came from one sample that was sequenced in a study of cytomegalovirus exposure and HLA in healthy donors (dated by TCRdb to the late 2010s). Preparation of the library involved the immunoSEQ multiplex PCR assay. For the multiplex PCR, a mixture combining 60 forward primers for TCR Vbeta segments and 13 reverse primers for TCR Jbeta segments was used. TCRdb took over this immuneACCESS table, retaining in-frame rearrangements with V and J assigned. Such tables are incomplete; in checked studies, under half of the missing clones stem from an unresolved V gene, and the remainder is unexplained. The sample table records roughly 170,000 clones; 80% of these occur just once. Of the sample, 6% to 7.5% is held by the ten largest clones. The source material was PBMCs. These receptors were taken from a man under 40 in good health and CMV-seropositive.

A few counts support this clone. J is TRBJ2-7 and V is TRBV4-3; perhaps TRBD1 as D (6 bases). The V and J ends lost 0 bases and 0 bases respectively, with 12 bases between them. The CDR3 has 16 residues. Per the germline V gene, CDR1 is LGHNA and CDR2 is YSLEER. The CDR3 DNA follows: TGCGCCAGCAGCCAAGATATACAGGGAGTCTCCTACGAGCAGTACTTC. Translating it yields CASSQDIQGVSYEQYF.

The V gene is TRBV5-4, the J gene TRBJ2-7; TRBD2 is a possible D gene (5 bases). V was shortened by 4 bases and J by 7 bases, with 12 bases between the two germline ends. CDR1 and CDR2 from the germline V gene are SGHNT and YYREEE (reference sequence). The CDR3 consists of 12 residues. The CDR3 loop reads CASSLRTGEQYF. CDR3 DNA sequence: TGTGCCAGCAGCCTCCGGACGGGGGAGCAGTACTTC.

The V and J genes are TRBV6-1 and TRBJ2-3, with D tentatively TRBD2 (5 bases). Trimming took 5 bases from V and 0 from J, leaving 12 bases between them. The CDR3 is 15 residues long. Per the germline V gene, CDR1 is MNHNS and CDR2 is SASEGT. The CDR3 DNA reads as TGTGCCAGCAGTTTCGCCGGGGTGAGCACAGATACGCAGTATTTT. Protein product: CASSFAGVSTDTQYF.

This chain connects TRBV28 to TRBJ2-1; D is uncertain. Trimming took off 2 bases at V and 0 bases at J, with 14 bases between the two ends. Per the germline V gene, CDR1 is MDHEN and CDR2 is SYDVKM. CDR3 length equals 17 residues. The CDR3 bases are TGTGCCAGCAGTTTAGGTGTTAGCAGAAACTCCTACAATGAGCAGTTCTTC. This encodes CASSLGVSRNSYNEQFF.

The chain links TRBV2 to TRBJ1-1, with 10 nucleotides matching TRBD1. Germline CDR1 is SNHLY and CDR2 is FYNNEI. Germline trimming cut 6 bases from V and 6 bases from J; bases unmatched to any gene: 7. This CDR3 has 14 residues. Here the CDR3 DNA reads TGTGCCAGCAGGACCGGGACAGGGGACCCTGAAGCTTTCTTT. It is translated as CASRTGTGDPEAFF.

This chain links TRBV6-1 with TRBJ2-1; the D gene is possibly TRBD2 (6 bases). V dropped 1 base and J dropped 5 bases, with 12 bases sitting between them. The CDR3 covers 15 residues. CDR1 and CDR2 from the germline V gene are MNHNS and SASEGT. The DNA for the CDR3 is TGTGCCAGCAGTGAAGTTTGGACTACTAACAATGAGCAGTTCTTC. It encodes CASSEVWTTNNEQFF.

CDR3 nucleotide sequence: TGTGCCATCATCCCCGGGCGGGAGGGCCGCGTGCAGTACTTC. Translation gives CAIIPGREGRVQYF. The rearrangement joins TRBV10-3 to TRBJ2-7; 9 bases agree with TRBD2. The germline gives CDR1 ENHRY, CDR2 SYGVKD. The CDR3 is 14 residues long. J was trimmed by 9 bases and V by 7 bases; bases with no gene match: 13.

The V gene is TRBV19, the J gene TRBJ2-5; 12 nucleotides align to TRBD2. V dropped 6 bases and J dropped 4; count of bases not matched to a gene: 12. The CDR3 contains 17 residues. Germline V gene sequence: CDR1 LNHDA, CDR2 SQIVND (reference sequence). In nucleotides, the CDR3 is TGTGCCAGTAGATCTCTAGCGGGGGGGCCAGGCGGAGAGACCCAGTACTTC. The encoded protein is CASRSLAGGPGGETQYF.

This clone was seen just once. The J gene is TRBJ1-1, the V gene TRBV19, with 10 bases fitting TRBD1. The germline V gene encodes CDR1 LNHDA and CDR2 SQIVND (reference sequence). This CDR3 has 16 residues. V trimming: 7 bases; J trimming: 4 bases; junction bases outside the gene matches: 12. CDR3 amino acids: CASTLGGTGDRTEAFF. Written as DNA, the CDR3 is TGTGCCAGTACCCTGGGCGGGACAGGGGACCGCACTGAAGCTTTCTTT.

This chain uses TRBV12-5 with TRBJ1-3; unclear D gene. The ends were cut back, 0 bases at V and 0 bases at J, with 12 bases in the middle. There are 17 residues in the CDR3. From germline, CDR1 is LGHNT and CDR2 FRNRAP. CDR3 sequence: CASGLVLERSSGNTIYF. The CDR3 nucleotides read TGTGCTAGTGGTTTGGTACTCGAACGGAGCTCTGGAAACACCATATATTTT.

This clone was counted only a few times. V is TRBV5-1 and J is TRBJ2-7; D may be TRBD2 (5 bases). The germline V gene encodes CDR1 SGHRS and CDR2 YFSETQ. Trimming took off 1 base at V and 6 bases at J, with 11 bases between the two ends. The CDR3 runs 13 residues. The CDR3 bases are TGCGCCAGCAGCTTGAAGAGGGAAGGCGAGCAGTACTTC. This translates into CASSLKREGEQYF.

The chain couples TRBV5-6 to TRBJ1-6; D might be TRBD1 (5 bases). The CDR3 is 15 amino acids. Germline CDR1 SGHDT, CDR2 YYEEEE. The germline V and J ends were trimmed by 0 bases and 6 bases, with 10 bases remaining between them. The CDR3 reads CASSLVGARNSPLHF. As DNA, the CDR3 is TGTGCCAGCAGCTTGGTAGGGGCACGTAATTCACCCCTCCACTTT.

This clone was seen once. The J gene is TRBJ1-2, the V gene TRBV27; TRBD1 matches at 9 bases. Per the germline V gene, CDR1 is MNHEY and CDR2 is SMNVEV (reference sequence). Unmatched junction bases numbered 9, after V lost 4 bases and J lost 6 bases. The CDR3 has 15 amino acids. The CDR3 DNA follows: TGTGCCAGCAGTTCCCGACAGGGGGAGAGGAATGGCTACACCTTC. The encoded protein is CASSSRQGERNGYTF.

This chain connects TRBV27 to TRBJ2-7; weak D call: TRBD1 (5 bases). This CDR3 is built from 17 residues. Germline V gene data show CDR1 as MNHEY and CDR2 as SMNVEV (reference sequence). The ends were cut back, 5 bases at V and 3 bases at J, with 23 bases in the middle. The CDR3 region has the DNA TGTGCCAGCAGTAAGGGTCAGGGCGGTAGTGTAAGCTACGAGCAGTACTTC. Translated: CASSKGQGGSVSYEQYF.

V and J are TRBV11-3 and TRBJ2-5; TRBD2 agrees at 12 bases. CDR3 size: 17 residues. Losses at the gene ends were 1 base for V and 4 bases for J; bases not matched to a gene: 7. The V gene's germline CDR1 is SGHNT and CDR2 YENEEA. The CDR3 bases are TGTGCCAGCAGCTTAGGTTCTAGCGGGGGGGAAACAGAGACCCAGTACTTC. Residues: CASSLGSSGGETETQYF.

CDR3 sequence: CASSLEGRFVDEQYF. The DNA for the CDR3 is TGCGCCAGCAGCTTGGAGGGGCGTTTCGTCGACGAGCAGTACTTC. The chain uses TRBV5-1 and TRBJ2-5; possibly TRBD1 for D (5 bases). TRBJ2-7 explains the end of the DNA better; the J call may be wrong. The CDR3 consists of 15 residues. Germline values: CDR1 SGHRS, CDR2 YFSETQ.

The chain has TRBV11-2 and TRBJ2-4; D might be TRBD1 (6 bases). CDR3 length: 16 amino acids. The germline CDR1 and CDR2 sequences are SGHAT and FQNNGV. Trimming took off 8 bases at V and 3 bases at J, with 20 bases between the two ends. In DNA, the CDR3 is TGTGCCAGCGATCCGGGTATTAGGGGGTACAAAAACATTCAGTACTTC. This codes for CASDPGIRGYKNIQYF.

The chain is built from TRBV6-6 and TRBJ1-2; D is undetermined. Looked up from germline, CDR1 is MNHNY and CDR2 is SVGAGI (reference sequence). This CDR3 spans 15 amino acids. V was clipped by 6 bases and J by 1 base, with 15 bases between them. CDR3 sequence: CASSTPRAGNYGYTF. The CDR3, as DNA: TGTGCCAGCAGCACCCCCCGGGCGGGTAACTATGGCTACACCTTC.

This clone has a single count. CDR3 protein: CASRWTGGYEQYF. CDR3 sequence (DNA): TGTGCCAGCAGATGGACAGGGGGCTACGAGCAGTACTTC. This chain links TRBV11-2 with TRBJ2-7; 10 positions match TRBD1. The germline V gene has CDR1 SGHAT and CDR2 FQNNGV. The CDR3 contains 13 residues. Trimming cost V 6 bases and J 3 bases; bases outside gene matches: 2. The full variable domain, with the rest looked up from reference TRBV11-2 and TRBJ2-7, is EAGVAQSPRYKIIEKRQSVAFWCNPISGHATLYWYQQILGQGPKLLIQFQNNGVVDDSQLPKDRFSAERLKGVDSTLKIQPAKLEDSAVYLCASRWTGGYEQYFGPGTRLTVT.

This chain links TRBV21-1 with TRBJ2-1; the table's D call of TRBD2 was not tested on the DNA. TRBV21-1 is flagged as a pseudogene. The CDR3 spans 16 residues. The CDR3 DNA reads TGTGCCAGCAGCAAATTTAGCGGGAGCTCCTACAATGAGCAGTTCTTC. Its translation: CASSKFSGSSYNEQFF.

This chain connects TRBV7-9 to TRBJ1-1, with 8 positions matching TRBD1. J was trimmed by 3 bases and V by 4 bases; bases with no gene match: 10. The CDR3 spans 16 residues. In germline, CDR1 is SEHNR, CDR2 FQNEAQ (reference sequence). The CDR3 sequence is CASSSGQGPGDTEAFF. CDR3 DNA sequence: TGTGCCAGCAGCTCCGGACAGGGCCCGGGGGACACTGAAGCTTTCTTT.

The chain employs TRBV19 and TRBJ2-7; TRBD1 matches 7 bases. Germline CDR1 and CDR2: LNHDA and SQIVND (reference sequence). The V gene end was trimmed by 6 bases and the J gene end by 0 bases; junction bases not matched to a gene: 8. CDR3 length: 15 residues. This CDR3 reads CASRGQVHSSYEQYF. CDR3 sequence (DNA): TGTGCCAGTAGAGGACAGGTCCATAGCTCCTACGAGCAGTACTTC.

V gene TRBV7-8 combines with J gene TRBJ1-3; 9 positions agree with TRBD1. The CDR3 length is 19 residues. Germline V gene lookup returns CDR1 SGHVS and CDR2 FQNEAQ. The ends lost 5 bases at V and 1 base at J; junction bases unmatched: 15. Written as DNA, the CDR3 is TGTGCCAGCAGCGGGCAGGGGGACAGGGAACGAGTATCTGGAAACACCATATATTTT. Amino acids: CASSGQGDRERVSGNTIYF.

The chain uses TRBV4-3 and TRBJ2-1, with D possibly being TRBD2 (5 bases). Trimming left V 3 bases short and J 1 base short, with 10 bases between. This CDR3 has 15 residues. The germline V gene encodes CDR1 LGHNA and CDR2 YSLEER. The CDR3 sequence: CASSQGSESYNEQFF. DNA for the CDR3: TGCGCCAGCAGCCAGGGTAGCGAATCCTACAATGAGCAGTTCTTC.

A note on this clone: The conserved closing phenylalanine or tryptophan is absent in this CDR3, likely reflecting a read error. The CDR3 region has the DNA TGCGCCAGCAGCGTAGAGGGGGTCGCCGGGGAGCTGTTTTGT. This sequence encodes CASSVEGVAGELFC. This sequence joins TRBV5-1 and TRBJ2-2; D might be TRBD1 (6 bases). Germline-derived CDR1 and CDR2 are SGHRS and YFSETQ. V was trimmed by 4 bases and J by 6 bases, leaving 13 bases between them. This CDR3 is 14 amino acids long.

The rearrangement links TRBV5-4 to TRBJ1-2, with unresolved D. The V gene's germline CDR1 is SGHNT and CDR2 YYREEE (reference sequence). With 3 bases removed from V and 8 bases from J, the gap between germline ends came to 14 bases. The CDR3 extends over 13 amino acids. CDR3 residues: CASSSRGGRGYTF. The CDR3, as DNA: TGTGCCAGCAGCTCACGGGGAGGGAGGGGCTACACCTTC.